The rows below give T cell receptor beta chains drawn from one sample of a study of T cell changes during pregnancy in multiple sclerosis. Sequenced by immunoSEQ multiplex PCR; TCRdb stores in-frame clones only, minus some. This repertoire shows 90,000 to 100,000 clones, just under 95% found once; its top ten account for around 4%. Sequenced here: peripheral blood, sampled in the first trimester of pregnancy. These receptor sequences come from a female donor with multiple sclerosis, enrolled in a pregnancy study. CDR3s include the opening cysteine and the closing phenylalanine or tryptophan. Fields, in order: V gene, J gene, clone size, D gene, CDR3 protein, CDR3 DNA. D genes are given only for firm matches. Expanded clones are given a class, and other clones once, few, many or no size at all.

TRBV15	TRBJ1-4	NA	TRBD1	CATSNDRTGGEKLFF	TGTGCCACCAGCAACGACCGGACAGGGGGTGAAAAACTGTTTTTT
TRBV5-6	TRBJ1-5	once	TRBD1	CASSFLGQGLDQPQHF	TGTGCCAGCAGCTTTCTGGGACAGGGTCTTGATCAGCCCCAGCATTTT
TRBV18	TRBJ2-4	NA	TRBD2	CASSPLAGGPRRVFIQYF	TGTGCCAGCTCACCGTTAGCGGGGGGGCCTCGGCGGGTGTTCATTCAGTACTTC
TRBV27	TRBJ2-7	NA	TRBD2	CASSLSALAGTYEQYF	TGTGCCAGCAGTTTATCAGCCCTAGCGGGGACCTACGAGCAGTACTTC
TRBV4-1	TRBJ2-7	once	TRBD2	CASSLGLAAAPYEQYF	TGCGCCAGCAGCCTGGGACTAGCGGCCGCCCCCTACGAGCAGTACTTC
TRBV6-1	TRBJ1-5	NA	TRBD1	CASVRDRGNQPQHF	TGTGCCAGCGTTCGGGACAGGGGAAATCAGCCCCAGCATTTT
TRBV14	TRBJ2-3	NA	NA	CASSPRGDTQYF	TGTGCCAGCAGCCCGCGGGGTGATACGCAGTATTTT
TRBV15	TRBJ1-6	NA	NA	CATSRDTVDGSPLHF	TGTGCCACCAGCAGAGATACAGTCGATGGTTCACCCCTCCACTTT
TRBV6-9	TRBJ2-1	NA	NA	CASSYSGRVKYNEQFF	TGTGCCAGCAGTTATTCGGGCAGGGTGAAATACAATGAGCAGTTCTTC
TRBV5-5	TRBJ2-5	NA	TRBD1	CASSFRDRVAETQYF	TGTGCCAGCAGCTTCCGGGACAGGGTTGCGGAGACCCAGTACTTC
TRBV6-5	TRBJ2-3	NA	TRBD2	CASNERSGGPDTQYF	TGTGCCAGCAACGAACGTAGCGGGGGGCCAGATACGCAGTATTTT
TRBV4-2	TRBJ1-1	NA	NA	CASSQDIRARAEAFF	TGTGCCAGCAGCCAAGATATCAGGGCCCGGGCTGAAGCTTTCTTT
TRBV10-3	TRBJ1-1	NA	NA	CAIRPVAGLREPMNTEAFF	TGTGCCATCAGACCCGTCGCGGGCCTCCGAGAGCCGATGAACACTGAAGCTTTCTTT
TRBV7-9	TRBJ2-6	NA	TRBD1	CARDRSGANVLTF	TGTGCCAGGGACAGGTCCGGGGCCAACGTCCTGACTTTC
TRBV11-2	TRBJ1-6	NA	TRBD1	CATATGKGSPLHF	TGTGCCACCGCGACAGGGAAAGGTTCACCCCTCCACTTT
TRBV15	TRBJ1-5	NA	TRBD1	CATSRSGQGYQPQHF	TGTGCCACCAGCAGATCAGGACAGGGTTATCAGCCCCAGCATTTT
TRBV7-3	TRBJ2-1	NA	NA	CASSSTRARDEQFF	TGTGCCAGCAGCTCCACCAGAGCGCGGGATGAGCAGTTCTTC
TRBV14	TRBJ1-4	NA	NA	CASSPLGRRMFF	TGTGCCAGCAGCCCCTTGGGGAGGAGGATGTTTTTT
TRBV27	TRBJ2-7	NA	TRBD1	CASSYGQGAYEQYF	TGTGCCAGCAGTTATGGGCAGGGGGCTTACGAGCAGTACTTC
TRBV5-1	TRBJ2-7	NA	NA	CASSRGEIYEQYF	TGCGCCAGCAGCCGCGGGGAGATCTACGAGCAGTACTTC
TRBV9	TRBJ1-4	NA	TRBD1	CASSGTGRSEKLFF	TGTGCCAGCAGCGGGACAGGGCGGAGTGAAAAACTGTTTTTT
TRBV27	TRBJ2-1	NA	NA	CASSSPGHLNNEQFF	TGTGCCAGCAGTTCTCCGGGACACCTAAACAATGAGCAGTTCTTC
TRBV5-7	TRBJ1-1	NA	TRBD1	CATRQGANTEAFF	TGTGCCACCCGACAGGGGGCAAACACTGAAGCTTTCTTT
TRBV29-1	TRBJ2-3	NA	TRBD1	CSVAGTEERSTDTQYF	TGCAGCGTTGCAGGGACAGAAGAGAGAAGCACAGATACGCAGTATTTT
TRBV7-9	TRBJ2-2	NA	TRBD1	CASSLLGQGNWTGELFF	TGTGCCAGCAGCTTACTTGGACAGGGTAATTGGACCGGGGAGCTGTTTTTT
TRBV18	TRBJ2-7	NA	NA	CASSPGGRPHEQYF	TGTGCCAGCTCACCCGGGGGGCGCCCCCACGAGCAGTACTTC
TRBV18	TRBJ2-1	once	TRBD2	CASSPPLAGGYNEQFF	TGTGCCAGCTCACCACCTCTAGCGGGGGGCTACAATGAGCAGTTCTTC
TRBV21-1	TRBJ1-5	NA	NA	CASRKGSHGGGNQPQHF	TGTGCCAGCAGGAAGGGGAGTCATGGGGGGGGCAATCAGCCCCAGCATTTT
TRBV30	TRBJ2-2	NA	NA	CAWSVRQGSTYTGELFF	TGTGCCTGGAGTGTAAGGCAGGGCTCGACTTACACCGGGGAGCTGTTTTTT
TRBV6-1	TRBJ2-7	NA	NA	CAGGGATYEQYF	TGTGCCGGAGGGGGGGCCACCTACGAGCAGTACTTC
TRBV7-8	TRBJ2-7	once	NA	CASSLGPSYEQYF	TGTGCCAGCAGCTTAGGCCCTAGCTACGAGCAGTACTTC
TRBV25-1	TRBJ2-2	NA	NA	CASSEYFGATANTGELFF	TGTGCCAGCAGTGAATATTTTGGGGCAACCGCGAACACCGGGGAGCTGTTTTTT